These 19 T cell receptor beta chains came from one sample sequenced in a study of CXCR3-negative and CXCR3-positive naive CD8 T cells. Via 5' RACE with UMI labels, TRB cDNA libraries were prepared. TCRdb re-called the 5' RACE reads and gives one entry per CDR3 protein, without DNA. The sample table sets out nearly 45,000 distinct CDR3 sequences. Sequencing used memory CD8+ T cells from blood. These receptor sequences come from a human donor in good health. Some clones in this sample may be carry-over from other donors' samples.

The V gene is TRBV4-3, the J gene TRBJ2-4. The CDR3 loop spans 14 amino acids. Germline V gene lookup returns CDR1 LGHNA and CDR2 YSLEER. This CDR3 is CASSQEEAKNIQYF.

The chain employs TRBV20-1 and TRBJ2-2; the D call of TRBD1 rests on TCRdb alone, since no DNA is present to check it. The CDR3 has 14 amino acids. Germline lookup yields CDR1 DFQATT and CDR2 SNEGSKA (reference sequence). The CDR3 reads CSAAGTGQSGELFF.

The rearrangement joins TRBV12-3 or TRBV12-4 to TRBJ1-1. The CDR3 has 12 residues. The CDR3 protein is CASSPSQTEAFF.

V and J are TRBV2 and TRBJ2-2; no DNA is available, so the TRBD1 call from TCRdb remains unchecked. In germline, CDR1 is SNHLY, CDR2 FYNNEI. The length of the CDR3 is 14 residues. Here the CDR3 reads CASSEGGNTGELFF.

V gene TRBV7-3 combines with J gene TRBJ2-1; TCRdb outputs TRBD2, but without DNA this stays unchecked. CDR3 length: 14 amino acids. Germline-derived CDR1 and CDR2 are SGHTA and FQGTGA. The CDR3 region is CASSSLGSLGEQFF.

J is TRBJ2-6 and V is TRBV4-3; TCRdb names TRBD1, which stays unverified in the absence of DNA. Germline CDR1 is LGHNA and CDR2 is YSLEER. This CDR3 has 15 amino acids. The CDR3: CASSQGQGEANVLTF.

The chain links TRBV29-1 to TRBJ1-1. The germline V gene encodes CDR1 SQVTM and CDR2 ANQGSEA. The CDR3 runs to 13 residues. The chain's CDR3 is CSVLLVSNTEAFF.

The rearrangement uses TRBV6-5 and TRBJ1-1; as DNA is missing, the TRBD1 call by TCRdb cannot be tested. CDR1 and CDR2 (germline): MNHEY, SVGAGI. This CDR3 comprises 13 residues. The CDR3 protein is CASRQGVGTEAFF.

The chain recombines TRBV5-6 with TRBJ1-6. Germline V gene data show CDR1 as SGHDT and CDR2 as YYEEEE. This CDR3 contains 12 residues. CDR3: CASSFQNSPLHF. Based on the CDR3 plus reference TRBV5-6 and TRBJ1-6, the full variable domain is DAGVTQSPTHLIKTRGQQVTLRCSPKSGHDTVSWYQQALGQGPQFIFQYYEEEERQRGNFPDRFSGHQFPNYSSELNVNALLLGDSALYLCASSFQNSPLHFGNGTRLTVT.

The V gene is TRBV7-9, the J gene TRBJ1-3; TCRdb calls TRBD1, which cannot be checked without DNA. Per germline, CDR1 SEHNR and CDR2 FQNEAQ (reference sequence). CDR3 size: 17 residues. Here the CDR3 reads CASSLARTDASGNTIYF. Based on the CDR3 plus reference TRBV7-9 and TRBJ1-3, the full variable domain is DTGVSQNPRHKITKRGQNVTFRCDPISEHNRLYWYRQTLGQGPEFLTYFQNEAQLEKSRLLSDRFSAERPKGSFSTLEIQRTEQGDSAMYLCASSLARTDASGNTIYFGEGSWLTVV.

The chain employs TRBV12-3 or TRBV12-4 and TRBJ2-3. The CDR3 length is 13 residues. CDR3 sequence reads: CASSLLDTDTQYF.

The chain's CDR3 is CASSQLDRGRHEQFF. This rearrangement joins TRBV4-1 to TRBJ2-1; TCRdb outputs TRBD1, but without DNA this stays unchecked. The CDR3 runs 15 residues. Germline CDR1 is MGHRA and CDR2 is YSYEKL.

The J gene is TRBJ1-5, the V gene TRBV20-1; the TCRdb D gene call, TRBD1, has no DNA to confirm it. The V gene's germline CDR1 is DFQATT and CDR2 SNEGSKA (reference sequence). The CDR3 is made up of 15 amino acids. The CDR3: CSASRTGGGNQPQHF.

This chain's CDR3 is CASSPREDSYNEQFF. V usage is TRBV14 and J usage is TRBJ2-1; without DNA, the TCRdb call of TRBD2 cannot be checked. Germline CDR1 reads SGHDN; CDR2 reads FVKESK. The CDR3 is made up of 15 amino acids.

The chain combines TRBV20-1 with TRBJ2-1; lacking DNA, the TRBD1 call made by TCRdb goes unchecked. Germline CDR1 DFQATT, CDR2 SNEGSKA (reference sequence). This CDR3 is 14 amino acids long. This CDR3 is CSGPGESSYNEQFF.

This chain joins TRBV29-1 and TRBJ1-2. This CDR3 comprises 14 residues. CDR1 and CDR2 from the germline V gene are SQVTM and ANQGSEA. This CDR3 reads CSVEIALAVDGYTF.

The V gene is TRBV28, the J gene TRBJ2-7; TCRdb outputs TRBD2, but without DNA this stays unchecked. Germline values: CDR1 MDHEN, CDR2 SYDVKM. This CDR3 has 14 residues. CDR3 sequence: CASSFLAGGNEQYF.

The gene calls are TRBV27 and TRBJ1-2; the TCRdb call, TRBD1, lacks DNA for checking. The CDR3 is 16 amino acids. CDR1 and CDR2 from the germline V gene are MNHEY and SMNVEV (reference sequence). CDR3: CASNPTSPGTATSYTF.

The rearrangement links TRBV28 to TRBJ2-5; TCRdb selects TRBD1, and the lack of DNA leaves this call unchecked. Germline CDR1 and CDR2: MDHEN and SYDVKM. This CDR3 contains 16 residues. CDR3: CASTRSTGRYQETQYF.